The T cell receptor (beta chain) under discussion was sequenced for a study of OX40 agonist ivuxolimab in advanced cancers. General notes on the study: Ivuxolimab was a fully human IgG2 agonistic monoclonal antibody targeting the costimulatory receptor OX40 (CD134). Of the approximately 53 patients in dose escalation, about 20 had hepatocellular carcinoma, some 15 had melanoma, 9 had renal cell carcinoma and 9 had head and neck cancer. Prior anti-PD-1, anti-PD-L1 or anti-CTLA-4 therapy was permitted, and about two fifths of dose-escalation patients had received checkpoint inhibitors. The paper covers the monotherapy dose-escalation part of the phase I ivuxolimab trial, which included N = 52 patients. Partial responses were achieved by three dose-escalation patients, of whom one had hepatocellular carcinoma and two had cutaneous melanoma. Peripheral TCRbeta sequencing aimed to test whether ivuxolimab altered TCR sequence diversity and caused clonal T-cell expansion. Intravenous ivuxolimab was administered to patients every 2 weeks at six dose levels: 0.01, 0.1, 0.3, 1.5, 3 and 10 mg/kg. In the dose-escalation cohort, 82.7% of patients were male, and the mean age was approximately 64 years, with a range of roughly 20 to 80. Results and caveats for the whole study, not just this receptor: In the 0.1-3.0 mg/kg groups, partial responders had among the lowest normalized peripheral clonal expansion, particularly in CD8+ T cells. After ivuxolimab, more expanded clones were found on average in CD8+ T cells than in CD4+ T cells. At doses of 0.1 to 3.0 mg/kg, clonal expansion of both CD4+ and CD8+ T cells in blood was seen between baseline and week 6. Low levels of normalized T-cell clonal expansion were also seen in some nonresponding patients. Which antigens the clonally expanded peripheral T cells were specific for was not determined.

The CDR3 holds 18 amino acids from the cysteine to the phenylalanine. Only CDR3 DNA is held: 54 bases, read in frame from base 1. V has 2 bases trimmed and J has 7 bases trimmed; junction bases matching no gene number 17. CDR1 and CDR2 are read off the germline V gene as MNHNS and SASEGT. This clone was seen only a few times. It lacks a known antigen. Per-base quality was not reported, and no clone a single base away is much larger than it. Patients with autoimmune disease history or receiving systemic immunosuppression were excluded from the trial. In every dose cohort, peripheral blood was drawn for TCR sequencing at baseline, cycle 4 day 1, and cycle 7 day 1. The samples were taken from a phase I, first-in-human, multicenter, open-label dose-escalation trial of ivuxolimab. Adults with locally advanced or metastatic melanoma, renal cell, hepatocellular, or head and neck squamous cell carcinoma were enrolled in the trial. Before TCR sequencing, CD4+ T cells and CD8+ T cells from peripheral blood were sorted into separate populations.

For sequencing of the TCRbeta CDR3 region, genomic DNA was extracted from the sorted cells. The immunoSEQ Assay was used to sequence the TCRbeta CDR3 regions. In its TCRdb copy, this immuneACCESS table keeps in-frame sequences only and misses some clones. Where compared with another copy, unresolved V genes explain less than half of these, and the others have no known cause. The sample table contains over 80,000 clones; only one count was recorded for around 87% of them. The top ten constitute approximately 4.8% of the sample. The receptor was isolated from an adult with an advanced solid tumor such as melanoma, head and neck, liver or kidney cancer. The source was CD4+ or CD8+ T cells sorted from blood, collected in a trial of the OX40 agonist ivuxolimab. The sequence is built from TRBV6-1 and TRBJ2-1; a stretch of 7 junction bases matches TRBD2. The CDR3 reads CASSESGVGDRRGNEQFF. The DNA is as follows: TGTGCCAGCAGTGAAAGCGGGGTAGGGGACCGGAGAGGTAATGAGCAGTTCTTC.